A selection of T cell receptor beta chains follows, all from one sample in a study of CD8 T cells in Susac syndrome. MiXCR was run by TCRdb on the immunoSEQ multiplex PCR reads, yielding one entry per CDR3 protein. The data show some 80,000 distinct CDR3 sequences, about 94% seen once. The specimen sequenced was CD8+ T cells from PBMCs. The receptors shown here come from a human donor in good health. CDR3s include the opening cysteine and the closing phenylalanine or tryptophan. The D gene is left open where the match is weak. Clone size appears in some rows only: once, few, many, or a class for an expanded clone.

CDR3nt,CDR3aa,v_gene,abundance,j_gene,d_gene
TGCAGCGTTGATTTGGACAGGGGCACTGAAGCTTTCTTT,CSVDLDRGTEAFF,TRBV29-1,few,TRBJ1-1,TRBD1
TGCACCATACTAGCGGGAGGGCCCAGCTACAATGAGCAGTTCTTC,CTILAGGPSYNEQFF,TRBV29-1,NA,TRBJ2-1,TRBD2
TGTGCCACCAGCTTGACTACAGGGGTATCTTACAATGAGCAGTTCTTC,CATSLTTGVSYNEQFF,TRBV5-6,NA,TRBJ2-1,TRBD1
TGTGCCAGCAGTGAATTCTCGGGGCATCAGCCCCAGCATTTT,CASSEFSGHQPQHF,TRBV25-1,NA,TRBJ1-5,NA
TGTGCCAGCAGCGAGTCAGGCATCTCATCGAATGAGCAGTTCTTC,CASSESGISSNEQFF,TRBV9,few,TRBJ2-1,NA
TGTGCCAGCAGTTTAGGCTCGGTACTAGCCAAAAACATTCAGTACTTC,CASSLGSVLAKNIQYF,TRBV12-3/TRBV12-4,NA,TRBJ2-4,NA
TGTGCCAGCGCCCCGAGGGGCGGGGGGCCCGATCAGCCCCAGCATTTT,CASAPRGGGPDQPQHF,TRBV7-9,NA,TRBJ1-5,NA
TGTGCCAGCAGTTTGGAGGACGGTCGCTACACCTTC,CASSLEDGRYTF,TRBV12-3/TRBV12-4,NA,TRBJ1-2,NA
TGTGCCAGCGTACTCAGGGGGTCCTACGAGCAGTACTTC,CASVLRGSYEQYF,TRBV13,NA,TRBJ2-7,TRBD1
TGTGCCAGCAGTTTAAGTAACGCCGGTAACACTGAAGCTTTCTTT,CASSLSNAGNTEAFF,TRBV27,NA,TRBJ1-1,NA
TGTGCCAGCAGCCGACAGGGGGCCAATCAGCCCCAGCATTTT,CASSRQGANQPQHF,TRBV12-3/TRBV12-4,NA,TRBJ1-5,TRBD1
TGCGCCAGCAGCCAGGGCAGGGGGGCCAACGTCCTGACTTTC,CASSQGRGANVLTF,TRBV4-1,NA,TRBJ2-6,NA
TGCAGCGTTGGACTAGCGCTCACAGATACGCAGTATTTT,CSVGLALTDTQYF,TRBV29-1,NA,TRBJ2-3,TRBD2
TGCAGCGTTGAAGGAGCGGGAGGAGGAAATGAGCAGTTCTTC,CSVEGAGGGNEQFF,TRBV29-1,NA,TRBJ2-1,TRBD2
TGTGCCAGCAGCCGCACAGGTATCCATGGCTACACCTTC,CASSRTGIHGYTF,TRBV6-5,NA,TRBJ1-2,NA
TGCGCCAGCAGCCAAGAGTACAGGTCAGGCAATCAGCCCCAGCATTTT,CASSQEYRSGNQPQHF,TRBV4-1,NA,TRBJ1-5,NA
TGTGCCAGCAGTTACTGGTTAACGGGACGGTCAGGAGAGACCCAGTACTTC,CASSYWLTGRSGETQYF,TRBV6-5,few,TRBJ2-5,NA
TGCAGTGCTAGCACTAGCGGGACCCCCCCAGATACGCAGTATTTT,CSASTSGTPPDTQYF,TRBV20-1,NA,TRBJ2-3,TRBD2
TGTGCCAGCAGCCAAGCGATCCTAGCGGGAGAAGAGACCCAGTACTTC,CASSQAILAGEETQYF,TRBV4-2,once,TRBJ2-5,TRBD2
TGTGCCAGCAGTTCCGGGACTCTGAGCACAGATACGCAGTATTTT,CASSSGTLSTDTQYF,TRBV27,NA,TRBJ2-3,NA
TGTGCCAGCAGCGTAGAAGTGACAGGGGCGTCGTATGGCTACACCTTC,CASSVEVTGASYGYTF,TRBV9,NA,TRBJ1-2,TRBD1
TGCAGTGCAAAGACGGATTATAGCAATCAGCCCCAGCATTTT,CSAKTDYSNQPQHF,TRBV20-1,NA,TRBJ1-5,NA
TGCAGCGTTGAAGATCTTCTGGGGGCGGGGGAGCTGTTTTTT,CSVEDLLGAGELFF,TRBV29-1,NA,TRBJ2-2,NA
TGTGCCAGCAGCTTTTCACCCCAGGGCGGTGGCTACACCTTC,CASSFSPQGGGYTF,TRBV11-2,NA,TRBJ1-2,NA
TGTGCCAGCTCATCAACCGCCGACAGAGCCTATGGCTACACCTTC,CASSSTADRAYGYTF,TRBV18,NA,TRBJ1-2,NA
TGTGCCAGCGGGTGGATCGTGGATGGCAATCAGCCCCAGCATTTT,CASGWIVDGNQPQHF,TRBV7-8,NA,TRBJ1-5,NA
TGCGCCAGCAGCCAAGTATATGGGGCTGGAAACACCATATATTTT,CASSQVYGAGNTIYF,TRBV4-1,once,TRBJ1-3,NA
TGTGCCAGCAGCTTACCGGGACTAGCGGGAAACACCGGGGAGCTGTTTTTT,CASSLPGLAGNTGELFF,TRBV7-9,NA,TRBJ2-2,TRBD2
TGCAGCGTTGTTAGTCAGCAGGGAGGCACCGGGGAGCTGTTTTTT,CSVVSQQGGTGELFF,TRBV29-1,NA,TRBJ2-2,NA
TGTGCCACCTCTGACTTCAACGAGCAGTACTTC,CATSDFNEQYF,TRBV15,NA,TRBJ2-7,NA
TGTGCCAGTAGTATAGATCGGGGGAGCGATGAGCAGTTCTTC,CASSIDRGSDEQFF,TRBV19,NA,TRBJ2-1,NA
TGTGCCAGCAGTTTAGTGGGAGATGGTACGCAGTATTTT,CASSLVGDGTQYF,TRBV6-5,once,TRBJ2-3,NA
TGTGCCAGCAGTGACTCGGTCAGGGGGGGACAGACCCAGTACTTC,CASSDSVRGGQTQYF,TRBV6-4,once,TRBJ2-5,NA
TGCAGTGCTAGAGGCTCGAGGTCCCCCCAAGAGACCCAGTACTTC,CSARGSRSPQETQYF,TRBV20-1,NA,TRBJ2-5,NA
TGTGCCTGGATGACAGCTGGAAACACCATATATTTT,CAWMTAGNTIYF,TRBV30,NA,TRBJ1-3,NA
TGTGCCACCAGCATACCGGGACAGAATTACGAGCAGTACTTC,CATSIPGQNYEQYF,TRBV15,NA,TRBJ2-7,TRBD1
TGCAGTGCTAGGCTACTAGCGGGATCGGGCTACAATGAGCAGTTCTTC,CSARLLAGSGYNEQFF,TRBV20-1,NA,TRBJ2-1,TRBD2
TGCGCCAGCAGCTTGGCGGCGCCAGATACGCAGTATTTT,CASSLAAPDTQYF,TRBV5-1,NA,TRBJ2-3,NA
TGTGCCAGCAGCCACAGACAGGGACCTCAAGGCCCAGATACGCAGTATTTT,CASSHRQGPQGPDTQYF,TRBV9,NA,TRBJ2-3,TRBD1
TGTGCCAGCAGTACGCCGAGCGGAATCAGCACAGATACGCAGTATTTT,CASSTPSGISTDTQYF,TRBV12-3/TRBV12-4,NA,TRBJ2-3,NA
TGTGCCAGCAGTTACTCCGCGGGGGCCTCCTACAATGAGCAGTTCTTC,CASSYSAGASYNEQFF,TRBV6-5,NA,TRBJ2-1,NA
TGCAGTGCCTACCCCGTGAGAGGACGGAGCTCCTACGAGCAGTACTTC,CSAYPVRGRSSYEQYF,TRBV20-1,NA,TRBJ2-7,NA
TGTGCCAGCAGGTGGACCGGGACAGGGGTCGGCAATGAGCAGTTCTTC,CASRWTGTGVGNEQFF,TRBV2,once,TRBJ2-1,TRBD1
TGCAGTGCTATGGACCGCGCCTACGAGCAGTACTTC,CSAMDRAYEQYF,TRBV20-1,NA,TRBJ2-7,NA
TGTGCCACCCTACAGGGGTATTCGGGCTACACCTTC,CATLQGYSGYTF,TRBV2,once,TRBJ1-2,TRBD1
TGTGCCAGCAGCAAAGAGGATCCACACTGCGAAACCTCCTACAATGAGCAGTTCTTC,CASSKEDPHCETSYNEQFF,TRBV21-1,NA,TRBJ2-1,NA
TGTGCCAGCAGTGAAAGGAAAAACTATGGCTACACCTTC,CASSERKNYGYTF,TRBV2,NA,TRBJ1-2,NA
TGTGCCAGCAGTCCGGGACTAGCGGGAGATGAGCAGTTCTTC,CASSPGLAGDEQFF,TRBV27,NA,TRBJ2-1,TRBD2
TGCAGTGCTAGAGACGGGACTAGGGATGTCTATGAGCAGTTCTTC,CSARDGTRDVYEQFF,TRBV20-1,NA,TRBJ2-1,TRBD2
TGTGCCAGCAGGGATGGAAACACCATATATTTT,CASRDGNTIYF,TRBV2,few,TRBJ1-3,NA
TGCGCCAGCAGCTTGTATGAAGAGACCCAGTACTTC,CASSLYEETQYF,TRBV5-1,NA,TRBJ2-5,NA
TGTGCCAGCAGCTTAAACCTGCTGAACACTGAAGCTTTCTTT,CASSLNLLNTEAFF,TRBV7-2,once,TRBJ1-1,NA
TGTGCCAGCAGCTCCTACGAGCAGTACTTC,CASSSYEQYF,TRBV5-5,NA,TRBJ2-7,NA
TGTGCCAGCAGCGTAGAAGGGTGGGATGTCACTGAAGCTTTCTTT,CASSVEGWDVTEAFF,TRBV9,NA,TRBJ1-1,NA
TGTGCCAGCAGTGACGAGGGGAACACCGGGGAGCTGTTTTTT,CASSDEGNTGELFF,TRBV6-4,NA,TRBJ2-2,NA